This entry features one TCR beta chain sequence. The data were taken from a study of blood T cell repertoires in COVID-19. Across the study: From T cells, B-cell-depleted T cells, or PBMCs came the material, which was cDNA or gDNA.

Germline CDR1 is GTSNPN and CDR2 is SVGIG (reference sequence). V was cut by 0 bases and J by 7 bases, with 7 bases left in between. This CDR3 region has 12 residues. TCRdb's copy holds only in-frame clones and misses some; the assay was immunoSEQ multiplex PCR. The repertoire holds about 190,000 clones, with around 84% as singletons. The sequenced sample was peripheral blood. This sequence originates from a man younger than 40 with active or convalescent COVID-19. This chain links TRBV30 with TRBJ1-5; D gene ambiguous. The CDR3 coding sequence is TGTGCCTGGAGTGTACTAGGGCAGCCCCAGCATTTT. Its translation: CAWSVLGQPQHF.